A selection of T cell receptor beta chains follows, all from one sample in a study of cytomegalovirus exposure and HLA in healthy donors. The assay was immunoSEQ multiplex PCR, and TCRdb's table has in-frame clones only and misses some. The sample carries more than 95,000 clones, 72% recorded once. Material: PBMCs. The receptors shown here come from a man aged 30-40 years in good health and CMV-seronegative. The CDR3 runs from the conserved cysteine through the conserved F or W.

TRBV5-4	TRBJ2-1	CASSVSSGGPNNEQFF
TRBV5-1	TRBJ2-3	CASSFLSGGPDTQYF
TRBV12-2	TRBJ1-2	CASRLAIYRGLYGYTF
TRBV5-4	TRBJ1-2	CASSLRSSEGAGYTF
TRBV27	TRBJ1-5	CASSSDSHQPQHF
TRBV5-4	TRBJ1-2	CASSLTGVSYSAGYTF
TRBV2	TRBJ2-3	CASSNSGGATDTQYF
TRBV14	TRBJ2-7	CASSSRAKGSYEQYF
TRBV19	TRBJ1-3	CASSIMSSGNTIYF
TRBV27	TRBJ1-6	CASSPDSSGMGNSPLHF
TRBV7-3	TRBJ2-3	CASSSHPADTQYF
TRBV28	TRBJ2-7	CASSTRWGTGDSYEQYF
TRBV9	TRBJ1-4	CASSRGQGPNEKLFF
TRBV6-1	TRBJ2-1	CASSEASGQGASEQFF
TRBV27	TRBJ2-2	CASSLSGPGELFF
TRBV7-9	TRBJ1-1	CASSFRAGLNTEAFF
TRBV19	TRBJ2-2	CASSNYRAGGELFF